This TCR beta chain was obtained from a study of CD8 T cells in ankylosing spondylitis. Whole-study results and caveats: Relatively scarce in peripheral blood, disease-linked clones were CD8+. Reports say disease-linked clones showed up significantly more in matched ankylosing spondylitis synovial fluid. For ankylosing spondylitis blood, a TCR beta motif of eight or nine highly homologous variants appeared characteristic.

Germline lookup yields CDR1 DFQATT and CDR2 SNEGSKA (reference sequence). The CDR3 runs 16 residues. J lost 4 bases, V lost 6 bases, and 8 bases had no gene match. TCRdb re-called the 5' RACE reads with MiXCR, one entry per CDR3 protein. This table has hundreds of thousands of distinct CDR3 sequences, about 10% appearing once. This clonotype was detected a few times. The antigen is undetermined. This clonotype was obtained from a male donor with ankylosing spondylitis. This rearrangement joins TRBV20-1 to TRBJ2-3, with 15 bases fitting TRBD2. The sequenced sample consisted of blood, either unsorted or a sorted T cell fraction (not recorded which). The CDR3 region is CSAYGLAGGRADTQYF. The CDR3 nucleotides read TGCAGTGCCTACGGACTAGCGGGGGGGCGGGCAGATACGCAGTATTTT.